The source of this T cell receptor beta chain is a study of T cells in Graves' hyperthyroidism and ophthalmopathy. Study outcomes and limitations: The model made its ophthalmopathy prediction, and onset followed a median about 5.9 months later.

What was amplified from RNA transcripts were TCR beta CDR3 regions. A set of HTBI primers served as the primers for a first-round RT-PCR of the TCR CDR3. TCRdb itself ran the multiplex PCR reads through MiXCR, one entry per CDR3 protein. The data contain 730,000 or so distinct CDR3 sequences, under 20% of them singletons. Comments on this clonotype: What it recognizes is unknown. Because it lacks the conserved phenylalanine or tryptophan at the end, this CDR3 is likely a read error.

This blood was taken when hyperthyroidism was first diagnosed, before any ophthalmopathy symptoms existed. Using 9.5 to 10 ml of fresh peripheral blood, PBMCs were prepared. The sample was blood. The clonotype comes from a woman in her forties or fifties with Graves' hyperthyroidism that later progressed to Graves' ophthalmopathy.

CDR3 in amino acids: CSAGDTTDSNQPQHL. Written as DNA, the CDR3 is TGCAGCGCTGGGGACACCACGGATAGCAATCAGCCCCAGCATCTT. The rearrangement joins TRBV20-1 to TRBJ1-5; D is possibly TRBD1 (6 bases). The CDR3 consists of 15 residues. CDR1 and CDR2 from the germline V gene are DFQATT and SNEGSKA (reference sequence).